Presented here are 25 T cell receptor beta chains from one specimen sequenced in a study of long-term antiretroviral therapy in people with HIV. Survey-level resolution applied to immunoSEQ assay v3.0. Only in-frame clones appear in the TCRdb table, and some are missing; sequencing was by immunoSEQ multiplex PCR. Among 40,000 to 50,000 clones listed, 94% were seen once. This specimen consisted of unsorted PBMCs, obtained approximately 9.5 years after starting antiretroviral therapy. All receptors come from a man aged 30 to 39 with HIV.

The chain uses TRBV11-2 and TRBJ1-6; D gene ambiguous. CDR1 and CDR2 from the germline V gene are SGHAT and FQNNGV. The CDR3 has 15 amino acids. Trimming left V 6 bases short and J 0 bases short, with 9 bases between. CDR3 DNA: TGTGCCAGCAGGAAAGTCAGCTCCTATAATTCACCCCTCCACTTT. It codes for CASRKVSSYNSPLHF.

V gene TRBV5-1 combines with J gene TRBJ2-5; D is unresolved. The CDR3 length is 14 residues. From germline, CDR1 is SGHRS and CDR2 YFSETQ. The V end lost 2 bases, the J end lost 0 bases, and 8 bases lay between the germline ends. The CDR3 nucleotides read TGCGCCAGCAGCTTTGCGGCCGACCAAGAGACCCAGTACTTC. Protein product: CASSFAADQETQYF.

V gene TRBV7-2 combines with J gene TRBJ2-2, with D tentatively TRBD2 (6 bases). The CDR3 runs 16 residues. V lost 2 bases, J lost 2 bases, and 12 bases lay in between. Germline V gene lookup returns CDR1 SGHTA and CDR2 FQGNSA. CDR3 bases: TGTGCCAGCAGCTTAATGGGCGGGGAAAACACCGGGGAGCTGTTTTTT. Translated: CASSLMGGENTGELFF.

The rearrangement links TRBV18 to TRBJ1-3; D is perhaps TRBD1 (6 bases). This CDR3 comprises 16 residues. Germline-derived CDR1 and CDR2 are KGHSH and LQKENI. The V and J ends lost 3 bases and 2 bases respectively, with 14 bases between them. The CDR3 sequence is CASSPREGDTGNTIYF. The CDR3 DNA reads as TGTGCCAGCTCACCCCGCGAAGGGGACACTGGAAACACCATATATTTT.

The rearrangement joins TRBV28 to TRBJ1-1; possibly TRBD1 for D (6 bases). The CDR3 has 14 residues. Trimming removed 3 bases from V and 3 bases from J, with 11 bases in between. The germline V gene has CDR1 MDHEN and CDR2 SYDVKM. In DNA, the CDR3 is TGTGCCAGCAGTTTGGGGACACGATACACTGAAGCTTTCTTT. This sequence encodes CASSLGTRYTEAFF.

This sequence joins TRBV28 and TRBJ2-7; a weak D match, TRBD1 (6 bases). With 1 base removed from V and 5 bases from J, the gap between germline ends came to 9 bases. Germline V gene lookup returns CDR1 MDHEN and CDR2 SYDVKM. The CDR3 has 13 residues. CDR3 in amino acids: CASSLSGEDEQYV. In nucleotides, the CDR3 is TGTGCCAGCAGTTTATCAGGGGAAGACGAGCAGTACGTC.

The V and J genes are TRBV11-2 and TRBJ1-1; a possible D gene is TRBD1 (5 bases). Germline V gene data show CDR1 as SGHAT and CDR2 as FQNNGV. The V end lost 5 bases, the J end lost 7 bases, and 17 bases lay between the germline ends. The CDR3 consists of 14 residues. CDR3 in DNA: TGTGCCAGCAGCCTGCACCTGGGGGGGTTTGAAGCTTTCTTT. This translates into CASSLHLGGFEAFF.

The chain joins TRBV6-1 to TRBJ1-2, with 9 bases identical to TRBD1. The length of the CDR3 is 14 residues. V trimming: 5 bases; J trimming: 5 bases; junction bases outside the gene matches: 6. Germline CDR1 is MNHNS and CDR2 is SASEGT. Here the CDR3 DNA reads TGTGCCAGCAGTTATGGACAGGGGATTTATGGCTACACCTTC. Protein sequence: CASSYGQGIYGYTF.

V and J are TRBV19 and TRBJ2-1; 8 nucleotides agree with TRBD2. This CDR3 is 17 amino acids long. With V trimmed by 5 bases and J by 0 bases, 9 bases remained unmatched. The germline V gene has CDR1 LNHDA and CDR2 SQIVND (reference sequence). CDR3 sequence (DNA): TGTGCCAGTAGTGGGTTAGCGGGGATCAGCTCCTACAATGAGCAGTTCTTC. Its protein product is CASSGLAGISSYNEQFF.

The V gene is TRBV10-3, the J gene TRBJ2-3; D ambiguous. This CDR3 is 12 amino acids long. The germline V and J ends were trimmed by 2 bases and 1 base, with 1 base remaining between them. Germline CDR1 ENHRY, CDR2 SYGVKD. The CDR3 here is CAISEGTDTQYF. In DNA, the CDR3 is TGTGCCATCAGTGAGGGCACAGATACGCAGTATTTT.

The rearrangement joins TRBV4-1 to TRBJ2-7; 7 nucleotides agree with TRBD1. Looked up from germline, CDR1 is MGHRA and CDR2 is YSYEKL. The V segment lost 3 bases and the J segment 1 base; nucleotides outside the gene matches: 12. CDR3 length equals 17 residues. The CDR3 nucleotides are TGCGCCAGCAGCCACGCCTTGGGACAGCAAATATCCTACGAGCAGTACTTC. Protein: CASSHALGQQISYEQYF.

This clone was detected only once. The V and J genes are TRBV5-4 and TRBJ2-2, with 8 bases that match TRBD1. This CDR3 is 17 amino acids long. In germline, CDR1 is SGHNT, CDR2 YYREEE (reference sequence). With 3 bases clipped from V and 7 bases from J, the junction kept 14 bases outside the gene matches. The CDR3 nucleotides are TGTGCCAGCAGCTCCAGAGCCAGGACAGGGCAAAGCGGGGAGCTGTTTTTT. Translating it yields CASSSRARTGQSGELFF.

The gene calls are TRBV6-1 and TRBJ2-7; D is possibly TRBD1 (6 bases). The germline CDR1 and CDR2 sequences are MNHNS and SASEGT. There are 15 residues in the CDR3. V was shortened by 6 bases and J by 4 bases, with 19 bases between the two germline ends. This chain's CDR3 is CASSVDTGTPYEQYF. The CDR3 DNA sequence: TGTGCCAGCAGCGTCGATACCGGGACACCTTACGAGCAGTACTTC.

This chain's CDR3 is CASSTGTVNTGELFF. In DNA form, the CDR3 reads TGCGCCAGCAGCACCGGGACCGTGAACACCGGGGAGCTGTTTTTT. The chain uses TRBV5-1 and TRBJ2-2; D is tentatively TRBD1 or TRBD2 (5 bases each). V dropped 4 bases and J dropped 1 base, with 11 bases sitting between them. CDR1 SGHRS and CDR2 YFSETQ come from the germline V gene. The length of the CDR3 is 15 residues. Together with reference TRBV5-1 and TRBJ2-2, the CDR3 gives the full variable domain: KAGVTQTPRYLIKTRGQQVTLSCSPISGHRSVSWYQQTPGQGLQFLFEYFSETQRNKGNFPGRFSGRQFSNSRSEMNVSTLELGDSALYLCASSTGTVNTGELFFGEGSRLTVL.

This clone appeared a single time. This rearrangement joins TRBV5-1 to TRBJ1-6, with D hard to call. The CDR3 extends over 15 amino acids. Trimming stripped 4 bases from V and 7 bases from J, with 15 bases between. Germline assignment: CDR1 SGHRS and CDR2 YFSETQ. The CDR3: CASSLRMGSNSPLHF. For the CDR3, the DNA is TGCGCCAGCAGCCTCCGAATGGGGAGCAATTCACCCCTCCACTTT.

The chain has TRBV7-3 and TRBJ2-2, with 12 bases fitting TRBD2. Germline assignment: CDR1 SGHTA and CDR2 FQGTGA. The CDR3 is 18 residues long. J lost 2 bases, V lost 2 bases, and 6 bases had no gene match. The CDR3 nucleotides are TGTGCCAGCAGCTTAGTACTAGCGGGGGGCTATAACACCGGGGAGCTGTTTTTT. Residues: CASSLVLAGGYNTGELFF.

The DNA for the CDR3 is TGTGCCAGCAGCCTACTAGCATCCGACAATGAGCAGTTCTTC. This codes for CASSLLASDNEQFF. The gene calls are TRBV2 and TRBJ2-1; D is possibly TRBD2 (6 bases). The germline V and J ends were trimmed by 6 bases and 5 bases, with 14 bases remaining between them. The CDR3 length is 14 residues. Germline V CDR1 and CDR2: SNHLY, FYNNEI.

This chain connects TRBV10-3 to TRBJ2-1, with D perhaps matching TRBD1 or TRBD2 (6 bases each). The V end was cut by 6 bases, the J end by 3 bases, with 12 bases between. CDR1 and CDR2 (germline): ENHRY, SYGVKD. There are 14 residues in the CDR3. This CDR3 reads CAISGGQYYNEQFF. In DNA, the CDR3 is TGTGCCATCAGCGGGGGCCAATACTACAATGAGCAGTTCTTC.

This clone appeared once. The sample holds other DNA sequences that translate to the same CDR3. This rearrangement joins TRBV7-9 to TRBJ2-5; no reliable D call. The CDR3 extends over 14 amino acids. Between the trimmed V and J ends, which lost 0 bases and 0 bases, there was a span of 5 bases. Germline CDR1 is SEHNR and CDR2 is FQNEAQ (reference sequence). The CDR3 reads CASSLAPDQETQYF. For the CDR3, the DNA is TGTGCCAGCAGCTTAGCGCCGGACCAAGAGACCCAGTACTTC.

The rearrangement uses TRBV5-6 and TRBJ1-2; D gene unclear. CDR1 SGHDT and CDR2 YYEEEE come from the germline V gene. V was pared by 5 bases and J by 8 bases, with 16 bases between. This CDR3 has 13 residues. The CDR3 bases are TGTGCCAGCAGTGGCACAATTCCGTGGGGCTACACCTTC. This codes for CASSGTIPWGYTF.

This sequence joins TRBV4-1 and TRBJ2-7, with D tentatively TRBD2 (5 bases). Germline V gene lookup returns CDR1 MGHRA and CDR2 YSYEKL. Deletions cut 0 bases from V and 0 bases from J, with 9 bases between. The CDR3 consists of 15 residues. The CDR3 region has the DNA TGCGCCAGCAGCCAAGAGCGGGCCCGCTCCTACGAGCAGTACTTC. Its translation is CASSQERARSYEQYF.

V is TRBV21-1 and J is TRBJ2-7; TRBD1, as called in the table, went unchecked against the DNA. TRBV21-1 is marked as a pseudogene. The CDR3 contains 17 residues. The CDR3 reads CASSKNPRDRGHYEQYV. CDR3 DNA sequence: TGTGCCAGCAGCAAGAACCCCCGGGACAGGGGCCACTACGAGCAGTACGTC.

The chain carries TRBV13 and TRBJ2-2, with D uncertain. CDR1 is PRHDT, CDR2 FYEKMQ, per germline (reference sequence). There are 12 residues in the CDR3. V was cut by 3 bases and J by 2 bases, with 1 base left in between. This CDR3 reads CASSFNTGELFF. Here the CDR3 DNA reads TGTGCCAGCAGCTTTAACACCGGGGAGCTGTTTTTT. Looking up the rest from reference TRBV13 and TRBJ2-2 gives the full variable domain: AAGVIQSPRHLIKEKRETATLKCYPIPRHDTVYWYQQGPGQDPQFLISFYEKMQSDKGSIPDRFSAQQFSDYHSELNMSSLELGDSALYFCASSFNTGELFFGEGSRLTVL.

J is TRBJ2-1 and V is TRBV28, with D possibly being TRBD1 (5 bases). V was cut by 6 bases and J by 3 bases, with 18 bases left in between. This CDR3 comprises 16 residues. Germline CDR1 MDHEN, CDR2 SYDVKM. The CDR3 region has the DNA TGTGCCAGCAGCTCAGAATCCGACAGAGGCTACAATGAGCAGTTCTTC. Translation: CASSSESDRGYNEQFF.

This chain links TRBV2 with TRBJ1-1; D might be TRBD1 (6 bases). V was pared by 6 bases and J by 4 bases, with 21 bases between. CDR1 and CDR2 from the germline V gene are SNHLY and FYNNEI. The CDR3 length is 16 residues. The CDR3 sequence is CASSLDGGALATEAFF. DNA for the CDR3: TGTGCCAGCAGCCTCGACGGGGGGGCGCTGGCCACTGAAGCTTTCTTT. The variable domain in full, completed from reference TRBV2 and TRBJ1-1, reads EPEVTQTPSHQVTQMGQEVILRCVPISNHLYFYWYRQILGQKVEFLVSFYNNEISEKSEIFDDQFSVERPDGSNFTLKIRSTKLEDSAMYFCASSLDGGALATEAFFGQGTRLTVV.